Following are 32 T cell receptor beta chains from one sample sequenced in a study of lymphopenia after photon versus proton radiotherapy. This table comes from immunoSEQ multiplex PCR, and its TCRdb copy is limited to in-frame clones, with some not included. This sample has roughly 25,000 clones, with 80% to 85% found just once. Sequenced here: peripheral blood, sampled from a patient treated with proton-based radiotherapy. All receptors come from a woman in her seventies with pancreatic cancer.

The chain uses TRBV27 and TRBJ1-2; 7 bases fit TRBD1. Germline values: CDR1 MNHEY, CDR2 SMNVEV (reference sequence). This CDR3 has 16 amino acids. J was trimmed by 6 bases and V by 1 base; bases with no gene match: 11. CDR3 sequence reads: CASSLFQTGRGDGYTF. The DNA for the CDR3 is TGTGCCAGCAGTTTATTCCAGACAGGGCGGGGGGATGGCTACACCTTC.

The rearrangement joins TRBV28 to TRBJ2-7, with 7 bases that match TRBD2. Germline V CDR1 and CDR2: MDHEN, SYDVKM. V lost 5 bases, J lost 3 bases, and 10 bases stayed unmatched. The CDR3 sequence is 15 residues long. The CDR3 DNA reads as TGTGCCAGCAGTCCAATGGGGGGGTCACTCTACGAGCAGTACTTC. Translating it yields CASSPMGGSLYEQYF.

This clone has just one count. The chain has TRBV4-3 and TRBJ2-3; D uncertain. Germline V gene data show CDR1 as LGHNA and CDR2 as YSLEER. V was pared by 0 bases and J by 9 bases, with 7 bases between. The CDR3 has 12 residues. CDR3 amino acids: CASSQDRRTQYF. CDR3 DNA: TGCGCCAGCAGCCAAGATAGACGGACGCAGTATTTT.

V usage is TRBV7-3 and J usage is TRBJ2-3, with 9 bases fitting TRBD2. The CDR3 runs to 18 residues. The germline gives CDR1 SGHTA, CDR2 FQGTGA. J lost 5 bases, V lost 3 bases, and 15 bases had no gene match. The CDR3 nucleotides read TGTGCCAGCAGCTTCCCGGAGGGGCTACGACTAGCGGAAGATACGCAGTATTTT. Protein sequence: CASSFPEGLRLAEDTQYF. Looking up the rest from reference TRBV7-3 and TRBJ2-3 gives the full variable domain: GAGVSQTPSNKVTEKGKYVELRCDPISGHTALYWYRQSLGQGPEFLIYFQGTGAADDSGLPNDRFFAVRPEGSVSTLKIQRTERGDSAVYLCASSFPEGLRLAEDTQYFGPGTRLTVL.

The CDR3 loop is CASSPIWGLTGGRNEQFF. CDR3 nucleotide sequence: TGCGCCAGCAGCCCTATTTGGGGACTAACGGGAGGCCGCAATGAGCAGTTCTTC. The rearrangement uses TRBV5-1 and TRBJ2-1; 7 nucleotides align to TRBD2. V shed 4 bases and J 6 bases; nucleotides not matched to a gene: 19. Germline V gene sequence: CDR1 SGHRS, CDR2 YFSETQ. The CDR3 sequence is 18 residues long.

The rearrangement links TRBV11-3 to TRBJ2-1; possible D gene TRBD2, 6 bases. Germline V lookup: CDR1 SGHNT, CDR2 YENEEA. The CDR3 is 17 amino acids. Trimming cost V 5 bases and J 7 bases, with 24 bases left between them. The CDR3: CASSPLSGGAVYNEQFF. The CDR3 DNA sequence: TGTGCCAGCAGCCCCTTAAGTGGCGGGGCGGTTTATAATGAGCAGTTCTTC. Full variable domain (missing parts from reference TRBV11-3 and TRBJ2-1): EAGVVQSPRYKIIEKKQPVAFWCNPISGHNTLYWYLQNLGQGPELLIRYENEEAVDDSQLPKDRFSAERLKGVDSTLKIQPAELGDSAVYLCASSPLSGGAVYNEQFFGPGTRLTVL.

The CDR3, as DNA: TGTGCCAGCAGCTTAAAGACAGGACACAATCAGCCCCAGCATTTT. Protein sequence: CASSLKTGHNQPQHF. This chain joins TRBV5-6 and TRBJ1-5, with a weak D call TRBD1 (6 bases). Per the germline V gene, CDR1 is SGHDT and CDR2 is YYEEEE. Trimming cost V 2 bases and J 3 bases, with 12 bases left between them. The CDR3 is made up of 15 amino acids.

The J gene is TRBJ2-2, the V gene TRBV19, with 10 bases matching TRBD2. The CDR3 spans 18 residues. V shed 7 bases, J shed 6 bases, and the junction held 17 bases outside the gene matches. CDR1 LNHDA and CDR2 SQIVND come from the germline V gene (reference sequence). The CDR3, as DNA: TGTGCCAGTACCCCGCCCTGGGCTAGCGGGAGTCTGGCCGGGGAGCTGTTTTTT. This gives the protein CASTPPWASGSLAGELFF.

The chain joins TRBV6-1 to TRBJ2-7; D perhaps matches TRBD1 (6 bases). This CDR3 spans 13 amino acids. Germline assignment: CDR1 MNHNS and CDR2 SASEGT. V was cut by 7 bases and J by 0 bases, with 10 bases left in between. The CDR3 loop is CASKGQSSYEQYF. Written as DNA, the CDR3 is TGTGCCAGCAAAGGACAGAGCTCCTACGAGCAGTACTTC.

CDR3 DNA sequence: TGTGCCAGCAGCGTAGGGTGGCAGGGGGCTTACGAGCAGTACTTC. It translates to CASSVGWQGAYEQYF. V usage is TRBV9 and J usage is TRBJ2-7; TRBD1 aligns across 8 bases. The J segment lost 4 bases and the V segment lost 0 bases, leaving 6 bases of the junction unmatched. The CDR3 is 15 amino acids. Germline CDR1 SGDLS, CDR2 YYNGEE.

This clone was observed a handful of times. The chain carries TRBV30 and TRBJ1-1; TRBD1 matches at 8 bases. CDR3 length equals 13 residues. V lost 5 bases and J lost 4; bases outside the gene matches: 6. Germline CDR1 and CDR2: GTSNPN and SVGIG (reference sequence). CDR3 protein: CAWGIGQGTEAFF. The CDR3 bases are TGTGCCTGGGGTATTGGACAGGGCACTGAAGCTTTCTTT.

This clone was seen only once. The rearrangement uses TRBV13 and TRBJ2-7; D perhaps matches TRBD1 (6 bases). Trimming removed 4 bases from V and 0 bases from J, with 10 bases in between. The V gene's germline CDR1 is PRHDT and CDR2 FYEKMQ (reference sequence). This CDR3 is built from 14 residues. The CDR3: CASSSTGFSYEQYF. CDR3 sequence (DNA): TGTGCCAGCAGCTCCACAGGGTTCTCCTACGAGCAGTACTTC.

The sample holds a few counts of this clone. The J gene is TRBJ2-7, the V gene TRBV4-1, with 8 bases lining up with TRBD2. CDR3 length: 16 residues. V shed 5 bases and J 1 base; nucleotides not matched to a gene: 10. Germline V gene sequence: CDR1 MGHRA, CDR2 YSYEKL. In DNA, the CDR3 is TGCGCCAGCAGCTCAACGGGAGGGCATTTGTCCTACGAGCAGTACTTC. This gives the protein CASSSTGGHLSYEQYF.

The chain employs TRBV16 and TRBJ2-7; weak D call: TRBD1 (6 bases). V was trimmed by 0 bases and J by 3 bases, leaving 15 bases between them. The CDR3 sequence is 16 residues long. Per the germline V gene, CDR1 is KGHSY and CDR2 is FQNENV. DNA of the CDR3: TGTGCCAGCAGCCAATCCCACAGGGAGCAAATCTACGAGCAGTACTTC. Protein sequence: CASSQSHREQIYEQYF.

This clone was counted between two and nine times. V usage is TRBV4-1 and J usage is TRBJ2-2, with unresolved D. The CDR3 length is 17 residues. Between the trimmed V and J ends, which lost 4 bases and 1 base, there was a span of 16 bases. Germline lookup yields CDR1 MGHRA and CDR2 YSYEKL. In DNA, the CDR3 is TGCGCCAGCAGCCGAACCACTTTAACCATGAACACCGGGGAGCTGTTTTTT. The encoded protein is CASSRTTLTMNTGELFF.

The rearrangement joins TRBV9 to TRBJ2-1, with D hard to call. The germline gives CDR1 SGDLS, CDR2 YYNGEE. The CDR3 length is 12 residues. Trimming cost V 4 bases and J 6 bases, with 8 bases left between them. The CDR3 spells CASSRSANEQFF. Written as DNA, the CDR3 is TGTGCCAGCAGCAGAAGTGCCAATGAGCAGTTCTTC.

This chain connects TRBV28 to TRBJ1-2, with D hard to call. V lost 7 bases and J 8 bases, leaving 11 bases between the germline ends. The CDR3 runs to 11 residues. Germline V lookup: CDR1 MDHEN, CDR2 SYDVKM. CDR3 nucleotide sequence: TGTGCCAGCAATGGCCTTCGGGGCTACACCTTC. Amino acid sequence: CASNGLRGYTF.

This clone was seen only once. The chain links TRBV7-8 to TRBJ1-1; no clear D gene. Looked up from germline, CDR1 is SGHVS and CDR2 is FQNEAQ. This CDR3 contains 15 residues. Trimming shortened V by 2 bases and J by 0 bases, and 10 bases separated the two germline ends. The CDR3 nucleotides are TGTGCCAGCAGCTTACGAGGATCTCTGAACACTGAAGCTTTCTTT. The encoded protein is CASSLRGSLNTEAFF.

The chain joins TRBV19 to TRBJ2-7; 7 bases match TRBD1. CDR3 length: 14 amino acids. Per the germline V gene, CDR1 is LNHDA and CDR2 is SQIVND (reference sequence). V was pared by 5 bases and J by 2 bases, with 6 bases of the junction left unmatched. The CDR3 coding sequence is TGTGCCAGTAGTCTAAAGACAGGGACCTACGAGCAGTACTTC. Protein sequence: CASSLKTGTYEQYF.

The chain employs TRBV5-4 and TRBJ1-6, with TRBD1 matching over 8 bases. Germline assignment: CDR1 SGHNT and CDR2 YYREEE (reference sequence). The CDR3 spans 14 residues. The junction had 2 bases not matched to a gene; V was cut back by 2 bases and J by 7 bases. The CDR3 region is CASSLQGENSPLHF. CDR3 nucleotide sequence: TGTGCCAGCAGCTTACAGGGGGAAAATTCACCCCTCCACTTT.

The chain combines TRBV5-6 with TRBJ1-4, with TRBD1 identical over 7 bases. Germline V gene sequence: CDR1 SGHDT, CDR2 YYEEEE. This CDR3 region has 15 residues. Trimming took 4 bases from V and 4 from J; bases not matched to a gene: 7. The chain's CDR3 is CASSLNRGVNEKLFF. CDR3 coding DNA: TGTGCCAGCAGCCTCAACAGGGGTGTTAATGAAAAACTGTTTTTT.

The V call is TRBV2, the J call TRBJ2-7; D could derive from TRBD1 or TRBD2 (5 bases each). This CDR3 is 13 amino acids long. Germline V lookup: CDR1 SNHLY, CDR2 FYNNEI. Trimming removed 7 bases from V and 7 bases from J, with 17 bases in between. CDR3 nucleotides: TGTGCCAGCAAACGGGACCCCACAGGAGAGCAGTACTTC. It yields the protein CASKRDPTGEQYF.

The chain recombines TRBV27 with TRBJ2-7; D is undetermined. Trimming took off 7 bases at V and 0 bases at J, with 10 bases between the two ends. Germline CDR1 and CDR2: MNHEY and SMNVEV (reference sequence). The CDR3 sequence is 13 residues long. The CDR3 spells CASIRRISYEQYF. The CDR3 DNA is TGTGCCAGCATAAGGCGTATCTCCTACGAGCAGTACTTC.

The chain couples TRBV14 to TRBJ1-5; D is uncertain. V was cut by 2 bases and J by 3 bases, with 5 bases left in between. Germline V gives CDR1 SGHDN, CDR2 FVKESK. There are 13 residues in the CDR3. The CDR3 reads CASSQWDNQPQHF. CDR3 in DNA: TGTGCCAGCAGCCAATGGGACAATCAGCCCCAGCATTTT.

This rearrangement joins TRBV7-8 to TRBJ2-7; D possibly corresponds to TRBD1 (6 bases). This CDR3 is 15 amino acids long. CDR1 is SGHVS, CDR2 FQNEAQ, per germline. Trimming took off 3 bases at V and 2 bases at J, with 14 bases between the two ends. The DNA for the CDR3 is TGTGCCAGCAGCTTCAGACAGGCCGACGCCTACGAGCAGTACTTC. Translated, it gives CASSFRQADAYEQYF.

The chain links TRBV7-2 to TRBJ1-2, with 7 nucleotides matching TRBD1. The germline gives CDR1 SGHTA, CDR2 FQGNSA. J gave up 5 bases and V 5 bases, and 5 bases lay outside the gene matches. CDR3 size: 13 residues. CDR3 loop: CASSPGQVYGYTF. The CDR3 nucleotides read TGTGCCAGCAGCCCCGGACAGGTTTATGGCTACACCTTC.

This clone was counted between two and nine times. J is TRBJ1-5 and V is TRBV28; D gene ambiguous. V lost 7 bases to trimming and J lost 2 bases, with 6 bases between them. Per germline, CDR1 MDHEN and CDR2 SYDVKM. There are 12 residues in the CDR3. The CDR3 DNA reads TGTGCCAGCACGGAGGGCAATCAGCCCCAGCATTTT. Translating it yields CASTEGNQPQHF. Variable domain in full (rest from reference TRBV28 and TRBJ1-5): DVKVTQSSRYLVKRTGEKVFLECVQDMDHENMFWYRQDPGLGLRLIYFSYDVKMKEKGDIPEGYSVSREKKERFSLILESASTNQTSMYLCASTEGNQPQHFGDGTRLSIL.

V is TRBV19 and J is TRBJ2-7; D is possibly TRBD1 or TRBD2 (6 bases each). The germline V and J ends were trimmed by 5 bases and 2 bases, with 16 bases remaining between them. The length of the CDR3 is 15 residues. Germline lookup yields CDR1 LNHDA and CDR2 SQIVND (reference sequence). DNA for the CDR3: TGTGCCAGTAGTGCAGGACAGCCGGGGGCCTACGAGCAGTACTTC. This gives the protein CASSAGQPGAYEQYF.

The CDR3 DNA reads TGTGCCAGCAGCCGAGGGAGGAACACTGAAGCTTTCTTT. Translation gives CASSRGRNTEAFF. The chain has TRBV7-2 and TRBJ1-1; D gene ambiguous. V lost 5 bases, J lost 1 base, and 8 bases lay in between. Germline lookup yields CDR1 SGHTA and CDR2 FQGNSA. The CDR3 loop spans 13 amino acids.

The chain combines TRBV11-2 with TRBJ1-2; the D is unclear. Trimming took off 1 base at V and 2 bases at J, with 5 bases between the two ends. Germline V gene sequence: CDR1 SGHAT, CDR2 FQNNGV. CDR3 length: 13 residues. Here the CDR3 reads CASSLGYNYGYTF. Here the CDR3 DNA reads TGTGCCAGCAGCTTAGGATACAACTATGGCTACACCTTC.

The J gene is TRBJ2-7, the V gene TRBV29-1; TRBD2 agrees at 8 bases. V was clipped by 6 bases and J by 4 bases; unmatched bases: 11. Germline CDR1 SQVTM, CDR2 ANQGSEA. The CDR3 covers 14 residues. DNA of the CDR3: TGCAGCGTCCGGGCCGGGACTAGTGGTTACGAGCAGTACTTC. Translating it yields CSVRAGTSGYEQYF.

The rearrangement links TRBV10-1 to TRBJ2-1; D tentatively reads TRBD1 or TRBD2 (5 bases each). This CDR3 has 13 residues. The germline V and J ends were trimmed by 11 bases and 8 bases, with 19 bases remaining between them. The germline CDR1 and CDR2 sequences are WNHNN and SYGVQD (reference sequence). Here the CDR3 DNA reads TGCGCCCCTACGCAGGGCCGAGGGGATGAGCAGTTCTTC. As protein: CAPTQGRGDEQFF.